A single sample is the source of the 9 T cell receptor beta chains below, sequenced in a study of regulatory T cells in long-lasting Graves disease. Time point meaning: persistent/refractory GD, antithyroid drugs over 5 years with positive TRAb. The TCR library was prepared using RNA isolated from PBMCs. Building of the TCR beta libraries involved iRepertoire HTBI primers and Arm-PCR of CDR3 regions. TCRdb itself ran the multiplex PCR reads through MiXCR, one entry per CDR3 protein. The sample yields 400,000 to 500,000 distinct CDR3 sequences, less than 25% seen once. This material consisted of peripheral blood mononuclear cells (PBMCs), taken when the disease was refractory, from a patient treated with antithyroid drugs. All receptors derive from a female donor with Graves disease.

The rearrangement links TRBV12-3 or TRBV12-4 to TRBJ2-7, with TRBD2 identical over 12 bases. V shed 6 bases and J 3 bases; nucleotides not matched to a gene: 3. CDR3 size: 14 residues. The CDR3 nucleotides read TGTGCCAGCAGGGCGACTAGCGGGGGCTACGAGCAGTACTTC. This codes for CASRATSGGYEQYF.

Turning to this clonotype: This clone may be a read error of a much larger clone one base away. It is likely a read error, because the conserved phenylalanine at the end of the CDR3 is missing. The rearrangement uses TRBV6-1 and TRBJ1-5, with a possible D match to TRBD1 (5 bases). V was clipped by 1 base and J by 5 bases, with 12 bases between them. The germline V gene has CDR1 MNHNS and CDR2 SASEGT. The CDR3 totals 15 residues. The CDR3 bases are TGTGCCAGCAGTGAAGTGGGGGGACCCCATCAGCCCCAGCATCTT. Translated, it gives CASSEVGGPHQPQHL.

This clonotype was seen a few times. The chain joins TRBV14 to TRBJ2-7; D unresolved. The CDR3 loop spans 12 amino acids. Germline CDR1 reads SGHDN; CDR2 reads FVKESK. Trimming stripped 5 bases from V and 4 bases from J, with 9 bases between. Here the CDR3 reads CASSRSFYEQYF. The DNA for the CDR3 is TGTGCCAGCAGCAGGAGCTTTTACGAGCAGTACTTC.

This clonotype has a count of ten or more. This sequence joins TRBV28 and TRBJ2-7; D is uncertain. Germline assignment: CDR1 MDHEN and CDR2 SYDVKM. CDR3 length equals 17 residues. The V gene lost 6 bases and the J gene lost 0 bases, with 21 bases spanning the gap. Here the CDR3 reads CASSLTKGPDHSYEQYF. The CDR3 DNA is TGTGCCAGCAGCCTCACAAAAGGCCCTGACCACTCCTACGAGCAGTACTTC.

This clonotype appeared many times. The chain couples TRBV13 to TRBJ2-5; 8 bases line up with TRBD2. Germline-derived CDR1 and CDR2 are PRHDT and FYEKMQ (reference sequence). The CDR3 spans 13 residues. The ends lost 7 bases at V and 5 bases at J; junction bases unmatched: 6. CDR3 nucleotide sequence: TGTGCCAGCATTTTACGGGGGGGCGAGACCCAGTACTTC. It is translated as CASILRGGETQYF.

This clonotype was seen ten or more times. The chain joins TRBV28 to TRBJ1-1; tentatively, D is TRBD1 (5 bases). This CDR3 spans 13 amino acids. Trimming removed 6 bases from V and 5 bases from J, with 13 bases in between. The germline V gene encodes CDR1 MDHEN and CDR2 SYDVKM. The CDR3 DNA sequence: TGTGCCAGCAGCCCGGAGGGGCGGACTGAAGCTTTCTTT. Translation gives CASSPEGRTEAFF.

The V gene is TRBV5-1, the J gene TRBJ2-7, with 11 nucleotides matching TRBD2. Unmatched junction bases numbered 9, after V lost 0 bases and J lost 4 bases. CDR1 and CDR2 from the germline V gene are SGHRS and YFSETQ. The CDR3 has 17 residues. The CDR3 nucleotides are TGCGCCAGCAGCTTGGTACCTACTAGCGGGAGTTCGTACGAGCAGTACTTC. Its protein is CASSLVPTSGSSYEQYF.

This clonotype appeared a few times. This chain uses TRBV5-1 with TRBJ2-7; 12 bases match TRBD2. Trimming took 4 bases from V and 5 from J; bases not matched to a gene: 7. The CDR3 contains 15 residues. Germline CDR1 reads SGHRS; CDR2 reads YFSETQ. CDR3 residues: CASSRLAGVIHEQYF. The CDR3 DNA reads as TGCGCCAGCAGCCGACTAGCGGGAGTGATCCACGAGCAGTACTTC.

This clonotype has at least ten counts. The chain recombines TRBV6-1 with TRBJ2-7, with D perhaps assigned TRBD1 or TRBD2 (6 bases each). With 8 bases removed from V and 2 bases from J, the gap between germline ends came to 22 bases. The CDR3 covers 16 residues. Germline-derived CDR1 and CDR2 are MNHNS and SASEGT. The CDR3 reads CASEGGTGVVTYEQYF. The CDR3, as DNA: TGTGCCAGCGAGGGGGGAACAGGAGTGGTGACCTACGAGCAGTACTTC.